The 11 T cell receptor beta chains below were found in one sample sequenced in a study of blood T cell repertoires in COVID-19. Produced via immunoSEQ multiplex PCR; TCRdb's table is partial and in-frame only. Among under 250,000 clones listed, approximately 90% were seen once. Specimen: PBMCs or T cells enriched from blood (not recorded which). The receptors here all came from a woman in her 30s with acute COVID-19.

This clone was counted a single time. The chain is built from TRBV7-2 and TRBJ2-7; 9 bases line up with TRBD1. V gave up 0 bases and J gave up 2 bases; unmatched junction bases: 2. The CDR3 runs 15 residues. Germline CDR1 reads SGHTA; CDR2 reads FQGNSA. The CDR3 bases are TGTGCCAGCAGCTTAGCAGGGACAGGGCCCTACGAGCAGTACTTC. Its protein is CASSLAGTGPYEQYF. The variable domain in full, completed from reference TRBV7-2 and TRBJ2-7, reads GAGVSQSPSNKVTEKGKDVELRCDPISGHTALYWYRQSLGQGLEFLIYFQGNSAPDKSGLPSDRFSAERTGGSVSTLTIQRTQQEDSAVYLCASSLAGTGPYEQYFGPGTRLTVT.

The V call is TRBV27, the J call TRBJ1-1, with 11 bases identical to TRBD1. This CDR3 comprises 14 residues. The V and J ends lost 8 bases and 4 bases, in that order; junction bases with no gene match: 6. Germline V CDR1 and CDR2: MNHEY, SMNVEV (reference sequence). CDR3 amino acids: CASSWTGGGTEAFF. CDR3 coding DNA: TGTGCCAGCTCCTGGACAGGGGGCGGCACTGAAGCTTTCTTT.

CDR3 amino acids: CASSLRTGTRVYGYTF. The CDR3 DNA reads TGTGCCAGTAGTTTGCGGACAGGGACAAGGGTATATGGCTACACCTTC. V usage is TRBV19 and J usage is TRBJ1-2, with 8 bases identical to TRBD1. CDR1 and CDR2 from the germline V gene are LNHDA and SQIVND (reference sequence). The CDR3 consists of 16 residues. V gave up 5 bases and J gave up 5 bases; unmatched junction bases: 13.

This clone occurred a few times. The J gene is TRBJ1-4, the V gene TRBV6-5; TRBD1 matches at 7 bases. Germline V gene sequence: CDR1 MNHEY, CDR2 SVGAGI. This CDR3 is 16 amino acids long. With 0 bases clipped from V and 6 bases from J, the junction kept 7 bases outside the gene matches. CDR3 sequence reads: CASSYSYRDSHEKLFF. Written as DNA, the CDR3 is TGTGCCAGCAGTTACTCTTACCGGGACAGCCATGAAAAACTGTTTTTT.

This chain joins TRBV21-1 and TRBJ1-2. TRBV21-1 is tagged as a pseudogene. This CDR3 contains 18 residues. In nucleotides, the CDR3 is TGTGCCAGCAGCAAGCCTTTCTCAAGTTCAGGGAGGGAGTATGGCTACACCTTC. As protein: CASSKPFSSSGREYGYTF.

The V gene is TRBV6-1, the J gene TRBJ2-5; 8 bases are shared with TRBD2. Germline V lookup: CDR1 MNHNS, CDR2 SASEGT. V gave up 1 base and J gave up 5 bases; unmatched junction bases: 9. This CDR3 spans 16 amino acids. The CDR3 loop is CASSEVIGGEKETQYF. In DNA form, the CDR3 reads TGTGCCAGCAGTGAAGTTATCGGGGGGGAAAAGGAGACCCAGTACTTC.

The CDR3 sequence: CASSPPLGEGDTQYF. Written as DNA, the CDR3 is TGTGCCAGCTCACCACCATTAGGGGAAGGAGATACGCAGTATTTT. The chain couples TRBV18 to TRBJ2-3, with D possibly being TRBD1 (5 bases). Germline CDR1 reads KGHSH; CDR2 reads LQKENI. The CDR3 covers 15 residues. V gave up 0 bases and J gave up 5 bases, with 12 bases separating them.

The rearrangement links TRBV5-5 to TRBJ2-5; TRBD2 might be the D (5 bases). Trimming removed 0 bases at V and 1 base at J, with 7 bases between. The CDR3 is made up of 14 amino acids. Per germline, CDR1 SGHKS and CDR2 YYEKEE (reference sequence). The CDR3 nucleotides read TGTGCCAGCAGCTTGGATCGGGGCCAAGAGACCCAGTACTTC. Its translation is CASSLDRGQETQYF.

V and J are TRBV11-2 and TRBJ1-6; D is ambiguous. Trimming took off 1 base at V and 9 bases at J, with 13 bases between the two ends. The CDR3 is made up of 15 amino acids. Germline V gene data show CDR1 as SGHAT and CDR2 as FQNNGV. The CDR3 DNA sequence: TGTGCCAGCAGCTTAGGGCCGTTAGCTGGTTCACCCCTCCACTTT. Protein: CASSLGPLAGSPLHF. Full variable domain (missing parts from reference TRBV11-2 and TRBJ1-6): EAGVAQSPRYKIIEKRQSVAFWCNPISGHATLYWYQQILGQGPKLLIQFQNNGVVDDSQLPKDRFSAERLKGVDSTLKIQPAKLEDSAVYLCASSLGPLAGSPLHFGNGTRLTVT.

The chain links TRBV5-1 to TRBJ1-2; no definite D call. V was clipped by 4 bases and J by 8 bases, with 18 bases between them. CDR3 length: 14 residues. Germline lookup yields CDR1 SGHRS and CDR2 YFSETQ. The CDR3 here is CASSRLVDSEGYTF. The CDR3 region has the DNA TGCGCCAGCAGCCGACTGGTAGATTCTGAGGGCTACACCTTC. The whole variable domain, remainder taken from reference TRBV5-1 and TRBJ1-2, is KAGVTQTPRYLIKTRGQQVTLSCSPISGHRSVSWYQQTPGQGLQFLFEYFSETQRNKGNFPGRFSGRQFSNSRSEMNVSTLELGDSALYLCASSRLVDSEGYTFGSGTRLTVV.

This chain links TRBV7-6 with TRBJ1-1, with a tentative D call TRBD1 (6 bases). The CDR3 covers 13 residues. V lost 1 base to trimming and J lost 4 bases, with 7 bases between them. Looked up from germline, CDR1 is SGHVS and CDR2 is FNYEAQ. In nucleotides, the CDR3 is TGTGCCAGCAGCTTAGGAGGGGGCACTGAAGCTTTCTTT. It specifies CASSLGGGTEAFF.